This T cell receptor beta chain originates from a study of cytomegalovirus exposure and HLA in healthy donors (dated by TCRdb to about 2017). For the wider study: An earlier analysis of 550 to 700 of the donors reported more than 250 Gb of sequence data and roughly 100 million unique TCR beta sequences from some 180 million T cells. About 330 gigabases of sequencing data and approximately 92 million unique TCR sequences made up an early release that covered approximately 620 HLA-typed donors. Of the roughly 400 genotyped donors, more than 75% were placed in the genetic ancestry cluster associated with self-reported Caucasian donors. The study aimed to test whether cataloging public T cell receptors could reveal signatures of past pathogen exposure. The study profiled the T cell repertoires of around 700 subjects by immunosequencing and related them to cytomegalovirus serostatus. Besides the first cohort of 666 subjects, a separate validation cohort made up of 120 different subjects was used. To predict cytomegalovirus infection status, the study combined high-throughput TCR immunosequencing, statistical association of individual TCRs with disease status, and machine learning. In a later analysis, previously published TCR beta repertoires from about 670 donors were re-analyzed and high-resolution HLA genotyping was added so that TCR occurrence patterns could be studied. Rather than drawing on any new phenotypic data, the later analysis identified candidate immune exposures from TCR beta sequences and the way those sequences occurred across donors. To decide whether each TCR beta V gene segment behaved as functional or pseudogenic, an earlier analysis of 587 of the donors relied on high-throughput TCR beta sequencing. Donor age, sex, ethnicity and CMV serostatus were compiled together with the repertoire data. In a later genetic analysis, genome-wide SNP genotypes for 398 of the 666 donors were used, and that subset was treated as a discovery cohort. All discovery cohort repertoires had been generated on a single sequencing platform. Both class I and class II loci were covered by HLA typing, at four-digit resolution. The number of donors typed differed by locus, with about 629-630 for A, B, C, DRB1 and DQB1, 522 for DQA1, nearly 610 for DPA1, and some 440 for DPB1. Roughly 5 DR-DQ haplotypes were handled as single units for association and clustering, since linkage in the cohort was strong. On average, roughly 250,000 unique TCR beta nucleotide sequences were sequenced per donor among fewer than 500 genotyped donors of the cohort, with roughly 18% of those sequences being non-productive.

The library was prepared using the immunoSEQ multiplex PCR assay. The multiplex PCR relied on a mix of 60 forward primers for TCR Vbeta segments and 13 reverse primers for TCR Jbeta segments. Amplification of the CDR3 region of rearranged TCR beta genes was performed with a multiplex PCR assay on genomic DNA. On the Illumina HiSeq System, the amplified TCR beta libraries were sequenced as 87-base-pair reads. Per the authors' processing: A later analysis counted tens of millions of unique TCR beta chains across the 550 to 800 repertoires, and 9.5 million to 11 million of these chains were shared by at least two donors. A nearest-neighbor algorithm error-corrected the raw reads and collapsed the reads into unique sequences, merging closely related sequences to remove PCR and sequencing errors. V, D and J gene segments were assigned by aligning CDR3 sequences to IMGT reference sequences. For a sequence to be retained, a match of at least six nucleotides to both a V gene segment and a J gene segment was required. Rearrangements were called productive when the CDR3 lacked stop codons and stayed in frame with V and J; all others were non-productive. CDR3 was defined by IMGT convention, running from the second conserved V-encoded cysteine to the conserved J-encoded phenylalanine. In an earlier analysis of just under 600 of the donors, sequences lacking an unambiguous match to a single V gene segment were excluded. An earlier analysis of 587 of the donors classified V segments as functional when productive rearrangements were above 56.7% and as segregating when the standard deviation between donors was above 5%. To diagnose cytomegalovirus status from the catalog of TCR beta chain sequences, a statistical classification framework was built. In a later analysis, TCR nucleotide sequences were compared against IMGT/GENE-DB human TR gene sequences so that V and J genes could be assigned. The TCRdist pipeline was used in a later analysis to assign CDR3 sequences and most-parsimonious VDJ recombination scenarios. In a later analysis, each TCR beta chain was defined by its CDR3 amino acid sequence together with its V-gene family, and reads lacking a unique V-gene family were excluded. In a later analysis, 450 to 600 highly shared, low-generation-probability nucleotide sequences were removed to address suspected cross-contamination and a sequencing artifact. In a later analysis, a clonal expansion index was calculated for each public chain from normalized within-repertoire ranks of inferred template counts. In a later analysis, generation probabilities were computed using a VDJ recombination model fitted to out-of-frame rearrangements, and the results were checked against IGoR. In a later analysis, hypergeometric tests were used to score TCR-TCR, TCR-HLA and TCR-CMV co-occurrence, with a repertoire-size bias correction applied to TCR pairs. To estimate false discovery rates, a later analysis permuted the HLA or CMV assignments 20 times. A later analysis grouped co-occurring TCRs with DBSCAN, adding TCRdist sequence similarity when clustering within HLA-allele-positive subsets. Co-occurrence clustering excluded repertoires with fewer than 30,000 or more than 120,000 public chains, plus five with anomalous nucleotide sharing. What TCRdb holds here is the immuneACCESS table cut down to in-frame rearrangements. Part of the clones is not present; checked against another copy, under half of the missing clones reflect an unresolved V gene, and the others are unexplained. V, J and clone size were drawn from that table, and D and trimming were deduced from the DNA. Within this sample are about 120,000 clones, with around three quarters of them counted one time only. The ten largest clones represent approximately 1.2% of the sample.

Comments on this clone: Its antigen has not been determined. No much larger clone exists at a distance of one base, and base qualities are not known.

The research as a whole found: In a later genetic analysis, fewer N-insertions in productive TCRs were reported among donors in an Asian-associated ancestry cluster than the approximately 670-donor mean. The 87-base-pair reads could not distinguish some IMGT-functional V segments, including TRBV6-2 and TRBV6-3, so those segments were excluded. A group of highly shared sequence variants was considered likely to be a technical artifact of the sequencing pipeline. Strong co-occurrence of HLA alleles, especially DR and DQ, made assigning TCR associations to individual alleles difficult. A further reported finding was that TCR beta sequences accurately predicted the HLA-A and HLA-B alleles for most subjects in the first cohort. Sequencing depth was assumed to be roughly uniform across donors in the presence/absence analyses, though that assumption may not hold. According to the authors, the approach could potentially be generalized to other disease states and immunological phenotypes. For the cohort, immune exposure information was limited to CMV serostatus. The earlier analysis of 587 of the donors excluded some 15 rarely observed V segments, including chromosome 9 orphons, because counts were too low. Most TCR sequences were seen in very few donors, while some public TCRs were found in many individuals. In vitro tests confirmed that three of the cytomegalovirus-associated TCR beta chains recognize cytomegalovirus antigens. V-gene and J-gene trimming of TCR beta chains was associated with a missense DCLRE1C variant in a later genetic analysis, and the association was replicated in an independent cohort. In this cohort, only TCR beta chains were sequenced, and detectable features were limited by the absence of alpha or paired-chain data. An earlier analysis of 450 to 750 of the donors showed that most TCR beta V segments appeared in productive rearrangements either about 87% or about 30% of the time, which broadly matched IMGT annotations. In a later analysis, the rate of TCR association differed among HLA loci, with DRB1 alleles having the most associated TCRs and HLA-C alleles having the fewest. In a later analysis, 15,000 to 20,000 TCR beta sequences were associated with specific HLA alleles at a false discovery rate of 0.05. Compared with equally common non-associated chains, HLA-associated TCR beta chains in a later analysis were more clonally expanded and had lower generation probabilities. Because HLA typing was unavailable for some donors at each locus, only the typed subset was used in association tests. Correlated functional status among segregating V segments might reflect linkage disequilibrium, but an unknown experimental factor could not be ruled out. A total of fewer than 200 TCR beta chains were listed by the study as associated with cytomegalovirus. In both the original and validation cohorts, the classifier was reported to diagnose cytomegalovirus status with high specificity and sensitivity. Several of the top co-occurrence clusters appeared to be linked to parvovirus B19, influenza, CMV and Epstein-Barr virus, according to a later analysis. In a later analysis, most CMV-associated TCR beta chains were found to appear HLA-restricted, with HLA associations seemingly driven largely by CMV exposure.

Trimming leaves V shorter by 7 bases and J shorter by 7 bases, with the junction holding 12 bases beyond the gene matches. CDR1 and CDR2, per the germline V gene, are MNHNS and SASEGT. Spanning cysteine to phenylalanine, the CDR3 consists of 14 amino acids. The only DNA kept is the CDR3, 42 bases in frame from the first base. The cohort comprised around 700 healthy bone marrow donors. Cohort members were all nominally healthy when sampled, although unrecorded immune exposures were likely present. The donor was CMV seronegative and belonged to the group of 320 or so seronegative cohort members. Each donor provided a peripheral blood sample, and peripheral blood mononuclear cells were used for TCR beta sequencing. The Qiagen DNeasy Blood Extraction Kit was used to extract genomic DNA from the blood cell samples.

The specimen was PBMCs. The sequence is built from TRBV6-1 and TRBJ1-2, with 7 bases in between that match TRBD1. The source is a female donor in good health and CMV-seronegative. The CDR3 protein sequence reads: CASTVGFRGLGYTF. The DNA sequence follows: TGTGCCAGCACTGTGGGGTTTAGGGGGCTTGGCTACACCTTC.